These 10 T cell receptor beta chains were sequenced from one sample in a study of T cell responses to AZD1222 COVID-19 vaccine. Generated by immunoSEQ multiplex PCR, the TCRdb table keeps only in-frame clones and is missing some. The sample has 45,000 to 70,000 clones, more than 75% seen once. The sample consisted of peripheral blood, taken on day 0 of AZD1222 vaccination. The receptors come from an adult in good health.

The J gene is TRBJ1-1, the V gene TRBV6-2 or TRBV6-3; the D is unclear. The germline V and J ends were trimmed by 6 bases and 0 bases, with 14 bases remaining between them. The CDR3 extends over 15 amino acids. Germline CDR1 and CDR2: MNHEY and SVGEGT. The CDR3 coding sequence is TGTGCCAGCAGCTTAGGGTGGGCAGTGAACACTGAAGCTTTCTTT. Its translation: CASSLGWAVNTEAFF.

This chain connects TRBV29-1 to TRBJ1-2; D gene uncertain. The ends were cut back, 4 bases at V and 12 bases at J, with 15 bases in the middle. Per germline, CDR1 SQVTM and CDR2 ANQGSEA. The CDR3 has 11 amino acids. The CDR3 nucleotides are TGCAGCGTTGGGACCGGACTCATGGACACCTTC. Residues: CSVGTGLMDTF.

The chain carries TRBV5-4 and TRBJ1-5; 10 positions agree with TRBD1. V shed 10 bases, J shed 3 bases, and the junction held 7 bases outside the gene matches. This CDR3 has 14 residues. Per the germline V gene, CDR1 is SGHNT and CDR2 is YYREEE (reference sequence). The CDR3 is CAFGTGAFNQPQHF. In nucleotides, the CDR3 is TGTGCCTTCGGGACAGGGGCTTTCAATCAGCCCCAGCATTTT.

The J gene is TRBJ1-4, the V gene TRBV28; no reliable D call. CDR1 is MDHEN and CDR2 is SYDVKM in the germline V gene. The germline V and J ends were trimmed by 6 bases and 5 bases, with 19 bases remaining between them. The CDR3 contains 16 residues. The CDR3 loop is CASSSLDRVKNEKLFF. The CDR3 bases are TGTGCCAGCAGCTCCCTCGACCGGGTGAAGAATGAAAAACTGTTTTTT.

The V gene is TRBV5-6, the J gene TRBJ1-4; 9 nucleotides line up with TRBD1. The CDR3 is made up of 16 amino acids. V lost 4 bases, J lost 8 bases, and 12 bases stayed unmatched. The germline V gene encodes CDR1 SGHDT and CDR2 YYEEEE. Here the CDR3 reads CASSLNNRGQGEKLFF. CDR3 coding DNA: TGTGCCAGCAGCCTAAATAACAGGGGGCAGGGGGAAAAACTGTTTTTT. Complete variable domain (other parts from reference TRBV5-6 and TRBJ1-4): DAGVTQSPTHLIKTRGQQVTLRCSPKSGHDTVSWYQQALGQGPQFIFQYYEEEERQRGNFPDRFSGHQFPNYSSELNVNALLLGDSALYLCASSLNNRGQGEKLFFGSGTQLSVL.

The chain couples TRBV6-1 to TRBJ1-2, with 7 positions matching TRBD1. Germline-derived CDR1 and CDR2 are MNHNS and SASEGT. J gave up 5 bases and V 1 base, and 1 base lay outside the gene matches. The CDR3 runs 13 residues. The CDR3 is CASSEGQGYGYTF. CDR3 DNA sequence: TGTGCCAGCAGTGAAGGACAGGGATATGGCTACACCTTC.

V gene TRBV19 combines with J gene TRBJ2-1; D gene ambiguous. The CDR3 extends over 14 amino acids. Trimming took 5 bases from V and 9 from J, leaving 17 bases between them. CDR1 and CDR2 (germline): LNHDA, SQIVND (reference sequence). DNA for the CDR3: TGTGCCAGTAGTGAGCAGGCCCGTTCTAGTGAGCAGTTCTTC. As protein: CASSEQARSSEQFF.

This sequence joins TRBV9 and TRBJ2-6; D might be TRBD1 (5 bases). Per germline, CDR1 SGDLS and CDR2 YYNGEE. Trimming took 0 bases from V and 0 from J, leaving 7 bases between them. The CDR3 is 16 residues long. In nucleotides, the CDR3 is TGTGCCAGCAGCGTAGGGGGCCTCTCTGGGGCCAACGTCCTGACTTTC. The encoded protein is CASSVGGLSGANVLTF.

The V call is TRBV30, the J call TRBJ1-2; no clear D gene. This CDR3 contains 13 residues. Trimming pared 0 bases from V and 4 bases from J, leaving 9 bases between. The germline gives CDR1 GTSNPN, CDR2 SVGIG (reference sequence). This CDR3 is CAWSVQLPYGYTF. The CDR3 DNA follows: TGTGCCTGGAGTGTACAACTTCCCTATGGCTACACCTTC.

This clone was seen a single time. V and J are TRBV27 and TRBJ2-1, with TRBD1 matching 11 bases. CDR3 length: 15 amino acids. Germline loops: CDR1 MNHEY, CDR2 SMNVEV (reference sequence). The V segment lost 4 bases and the J segment 6 bases; nucleotides outside the gene matches: 5. The CDR3 region is CASSSGQGAFNEQFF. In DNA form, the CDR3 reads TGTGCCAGCAGTTCCGGACAGGGGGCATTCAATGAGCAGTTCTTC.